The rows below give T cell receptor beta chains drawn from one sample of a study of T-cell reconstitution after alpha-beta-depleted transplantation in children. TCRdb analysed the PCR reads with MiXCR anew, one entry per CDR3 protein. The sample records some 590,000 distinct CDR3 sequences, roughly a tenth being singletons. This specimen consisted of PBMCs from the stem cell graft donor, obtained from the stem cell graft. Every receptor here comes from a human donor who donated a stem cell graft to a child with acute myeloid leukemia. CDR3s leave out the opening cysteine and the closing phenylalanine or tryptophan. Fields, in order: V gene, CDR3 protein.

V: TRBV7-9
CDR3: ASSLGKDWEF

V: TRBV9
CDR3: ASSVEEIPRGSTDTQY

V: TRBV9
CDR3: ASSVDYTYEQY

V: TRBV20-1
CDR3: SARGVGAGDLSTQY

V: TRBV20-1
CDR3: SASKTASYEQY

V: TRBV7-2
CDR3: ASSLGSSGNTIY

V: TRBV6-6
CDR3: AIQGYAEQF

V: TRBV5-1
CDR3: ASSLGRGSPPQH

V: TRBV12-3/TRBV12-4
CDR3: ASSPTSGRARTGELF

V: TRBV5-1
CDR3: ASVGQGSYNEQF

V: TRBV28
CDR3: ASRSQVLNEKLF

V: TRBV19
CDR3: ASSSQGAGQPQH

V: TRBV21-1
CDR3: ASSPPWEGSTDTQY

V: TRBV5-1
CDR3: ASSLTGGKYNEQI

V: TRBV12-3/TRBV12-4
CDR3: ASSLVGSGETQY

V: TRBV30
CDR3: AWKRGTLAQDTQY

V: TRBV12-3/TRBV12-4
CDR3: ASSLSAVPNYGYT

V: TRBV20-1
CDR3: SARDQWSGQETQY

V: TRBV12-3/TRBV12-4
CDR3: ASSFGQRGSTDTQY

V: TRBV7-2
CDR3: ASSSDPPFPDTQY

V: TRBV20-1
CDR3: SASSGRGYEQY

V: TRBV20-1
CDR3: SARDTRGQGASSYNSPLH

V: TRBV6-5
CDR3: ASSYIAGGTEQF

V: TRBV3-1
CDR3: ASSQDIGGRYNEQF

V: TRBV15
CDR3: ATSLSRERIREQY

V: TRBV20-1
CDR3: SARDSGLAGVKGYNEQF

V: TRBV12-3/TRBV12-4
CDR3: ASSVAKNIQY

V: TRBV5-1
CDR3: ASSLTPGQGGTQY

V: TRBV5-5
CDR3: ASSISGTTDTQY

V: TRBV7-8
CDR3: ASSRDTDTQY

V: TRBV27
CDR3: AIARLAGTTDTQY

V: TRBV20-1
CDR3: SASLAGAGETQY

V: TRBV12-3/TRBV12-4
CDR3: ASSFGTSGEQY

V: TRBV12-5
CDR3: ARSPPKRTIYEQY

V: TRBV29-1
CDR3: SVSGTSYEKLF

V: TRBV5-1
CDR3: ASSLEGGAGETQY

V: TRBV20-1
CDR3: SARARAGSTRTQY

V: TRBV29-1
CDR3: SVGGQREEGVNEQF

V: TRBV20-1
CDR3: SATGLAGHNLDEQF

V: TRBV6-1
CDR3: ATTKGPRSEQY

V: TRBV6-1
CDR3: ASSVTGYQETQY

V: TRBV7-6
CDR3: ASSPPQGAGGPDNEQF

V: TRBV6-1
CDR3: ASSLYAGTASYEQY

V: TRBV5-1
CDR3: ASSTGWSTDTQY

V: TRBV4-3
CDR3: ASTPGGSSYNEQF

V: TRBV3-1
CDR3: ASSQDLRSAGGYNEQF

V: TRBV2
CDR3: ASSEEVGTASEQY

V: TRBV6-2/TRBV6-3
CDR3: ASSYGGANYEQY

V: TRBV7-9
CDR3: ASSLDNLEAF

V: TRBV7-3
CDR3: ASSLAGGWTGELF

V: TRBV20-1
CDR3: SARGANTGELF

V: TRBV6-1
CDR3: ASSEVQRRGGYT